A single sample is the source of the 19 T cell receptor beta chains below, sequenced in a study of cytomegalovirus exposure and HLA in healthy donors. Vbeta (60) and Jbeta (13) primers were used in the PCR. Sequenced by immunoSEQ multiplex PCR; TCRdb stores in-frame clones only, minus some. The sample lists 65,000 to 90,000 clones, 76% occurring once. The sample comprised PBMCs. The receptors shown here come from a man aged 35 to 55 in good health and CMV-seronegative.

The chain carries TRBV6-5 and TRBJ2-7, with 7 bases matching TRBD1. Germline loops: CDR1 MNHEY, CDR2 SVGAGI. This CDR3 has 16 amino acids. Germline trimming cut 0 bases from V and 0 bases from J; bases unmatched to any gene: 5. In nucleotides, the CDR3 is TGTGCCAGCAGTTACTCGAGGGACAGTAACTCCTACGAGCAGTACTTC. This gives the protein CASSYSRDSNSYEQYF.

The chain recombines TRBV7-8 with TRBJ2-7, with a possible D match to TRBD1 (5 bases). Trimming removed 4 bases at V and 0 bases at J, with 7 bases between. Per germline, CDR1 SGHVS and CDR2 FQNEAQ. The CDR3 is 13 amino acids. CDR3 protein: CASSSDSSYEQYF. CDR3 coding DNA: TGTGCCAGCAGCTCCGACAGCTCCTACGAGCAGTACTTC. Full variable domain (outside the CDR3, taken from reference TRBV7-8 and TRBJ2-7): GAGVSQSPRYKVAKRGQDVALRCDPISGHVSLFWYQQALGQGPEFLTYFQNEAQLDKSGLPSDRFFAERPEGSVSTLKIQRTQQEDSAVYLCASSSDSSYEQYFGPGTRLTVT.

The chain is built from TRBV5-1 and TRBJ2-5; tentatively, D is TRBD2 (5 bases). The last part of the DNA fits TRBJ2-7 better; the J call may be wrong. The length of the CDR3 is 12 residues. Germline V gives CDR1 SGHRS, CDR2 YFSETQ. This CDR3 is CASSPGTYEQYF. The CDR3 DNA is TGCGCCAGCAGCCCGGGAACCTACGAGCAGTACTTC.

This chain connects TRBV4-1 to TRBJ2-7; D may be TRBD2 (5 bases). The CDR3 contains 15 residues. V was pared by 4 bases and J by 7 bases, with 20 bases between. Per the germline V gene, CDR1 is MGHRA and CDR2 is YSYEKL. The CDR3 sequence: CASSLGEGGYLEQYF. The CDR3 region has the DNA TGCGCCAGCAGCCTGGGCGAGGGCGGTTATTTGGAGCAGTACTTC.

The chain uses TRBV4-3 and TRBJ1-5, with 10 bases matching TRBD1. Trimming cost V 0 bases and J 5 bases; bases outside gene matches: 13. Germline V gene sequence: CDR1 LGHNA, CDR2 YSLEER. The CDR3 extends over 19 amino acids. The CDR3 DNA is TGCGCCAGCAGCCAAGATTTGACAGGGGGCGGGTGGATCGATCAGCCCCAGCATTTT. It encodes CASSQDLTGGGWIDQPQHF.

The CDR3 DNA follows: TGCGCCAGCAGTGGGACAGGGGACACCGGGGAGCTGTTTTTT. Translation: CASSGTGDTGELFF. This chain uses TRBV10-1 with TRBJ2-2, with 9 bases aligning to TRBD1. The CDR3 spans 14 residues. J gave up 3 bases and V 4 bases, and 0 bases lay outside the gene matches. Germline values: CDR1 WNHNN, CDR2 SYGVQD (reference sequence).

The chain uses TRBV27 and TRBJ2-1; TRBD2 matches at 7 bases. J gave up 7 bases and V 6 bases, and 15 bases lay outside the gene matches. This CDR3 spans 16 amino acids. Germline V CDR1 and CDR2: MNHEY, SMNVEV (reference sequence). CDR3 in amino acids: CASSPFVGLPFNEQFF. As DNA, the CDR3 is TGTGCCAGCAGCCCCTTTGTGGGACTACCTTTTAATGAGCAGTTCTTC.

This clone was detected a few times. The chain carries TRBV11-2 and TRBJ2-5; possibly TRBD2 for D (6 bases). The J call may be in error: the DNA end matches TRBJ2-7 better. Per germline, CDR1 SGHAT and CDR2 FQNNGV. CDR3 length equals 14 residues. Here the CDR3 DNA reads TGTGCCAGCAAAAACCAGGGAGGACCCTACGAGCAGTACTTC. Its protein is CASKNQGGPYEQYF.

This chain uses TRBV5-6 with TRBJ1-2, with D unclear. Trimming removed 5 bases from V and 4 bases from J, with 12 bases in between. The CDR3 covers 13 residues. Germline CDR1 and CDR2: SGHDT and YYEEEE. CDR3 residues: CASRVWSSYGYTF. CDR3 DNA: TGTGCCAGCAGGGTTTGGAGTAGCTATGGCTACACCTTC.

The chain joins TRBV4-3 to TRBJ1-2, with D possibly matching TRBD1 (5 bases). This CDR3 is 13 amino acids long. The germline gives CDR1 LGHNA, CDR2 YSLEER. The V end lost 1 base, the J end lost 8 bases, and 11 bases lay between the germline ends. The CDR3 sequence: CASSQVGVGGYTF. The CDR3 DNA is TGCGCCAGCAGCCAAGTAGGGGTCGGGGGCTACACCTTC.

The chain employs TRBV7-2 and TRBJ2-5; tentatively, D is TRBD2 (5 bases). The V and J ends lost 1 base and 5 bases respectively, with 11 bases between them. CDR3 size: 14 residues. CDR1 and CDR2 (germline): SGHTA, FQGNSA. The CDR3 sequence: CASSLVTRGETQYF. In DNA, the CDR3 is TGTGCCAGCAGCTTAGTGACCAGAGGGGAGACCCAGTACTTC.

J is TRBJ2-5 and V is TRBV2; no definite D call. Per germline, CDR1 SNHLY and CDR2 FYNNEI. Trimming cost V 8 bases and J 0 bases, with 10 bases left between them. This CDR3 has 13 residues. CDR3 protein: CASVSEYQETQYF. DNA of the CDR3: TGTGCCAGCGTCTCGGAGTACCAAGAGACCCAGTACTTC.

The V call is TRBV6-5, the J call TRBJ1-1; TRBD1 matches 11 bases. The V and J ends lost 4 bases and 8 bases, in that order; junction bases with no gene match: 9. CDR3 length: 15 residues. CDR1 MNHEY and CDR2 SVGAGI come from the germline V gene. The CDR3 coding sequence is TGTGCCAGCAGTTCCGGACAGGGGGCTAAACGGGAAGCTTTCTTT. Residues: CASSSGQGAKREAFF.

This clone occurred a few times. The chain has TRBV29-1 and TRBJ1-1; 8 nucleotides agree with TRBD1. CDR1 and CDR2 from the germline V gene are SQVTM and ANQGSEA. The junction had 10 bases not matched to a gene; V was cut back by 4 bases and J by 3 bases. The CDR3 has 15 residues. The CDR3 DNA reads TGCAGCGTTGGTAAAAGCGGACAGGGAGACACTGAAGCTTTCTTT. Translating it yields CSVGKSGQGDTEAFF.

This sequence joins TRBV7-9 and TRBJ1-1; 7 bases are a match to TRBD1. The germline V gene encodes CDR1 SEHNR and CDR2 FQNEAQ (reference sequence). The length of the CDR3 is 14 residues. Trimming removed 4 bases from V and 3 bases from J; junction bases left unmatched: 5. The CDR3 is CASSSSGGYTEAFF. The DNA for the CDR3 is TGTGCCAGCAGCTCATCAGGGGGGTACACTGAAGCTTTCTTT. The full variable domain, in which reference TRBV7-9 and TRBJ1-1 provide the parts outside the CDR3, is DTGVSQNPRHKITKRGQNVTFRCDPISEHNRLYWYRQTLGQGPEFLTYFQNEAQLEKSRLLSDRFSAERPKGSFSTLEIQRTEQGDSAMYLCASSSSGGYTEAFFGQGTRLTVV.

The chain couples TRBV5-4 to TRBJ1-2, with D possibly matching TRBD1 (5 bases). CDR3 length: 13 residues. The germline V gene has CDR1 SGHNT and CDR2 YYREEE (reference sequence). The V gene lost 7 bases and the J gene lost 2 bases, with 12 bases spanning the gap. CDR3 nucleotides: TGTGCCAGCTCCATGGACACCAACTATGGCTACACCTTC. Its translation: CASSMDTNYGYTF.

V and J are TRBV7-2 and TRBJ2-7; 8 bases map to TRBD2. Germline loops: CDR1 SGHTA, CDR2 FQGNSA. The CDR3 spans 16 residues. The V segment lost 5 bases and the J segment 2 bases; nucleotides outside the gene matches: 11. CDR3 residues: CASSLTLRGGTYEQYF. DNA of the CDR3: TGTGCCAGCAGCCTGACCTTACGGGGGGGGACCTACGAGCAGTACTTC.

This clone was detected only a few times. The chain is built from TRBV5-1 and TRBJ1-1; maybe TRBD1 (6 bases). Germline V gene sequence: CDR1 SGHRS, CDR2 YFSETQ. CDR3 size: 15 residues. V was clipped by 6 bases and J by 1 base, with 16 bases between them. The DNA for the CDR3 is TGCGCCAGCAAACCACAGGGAGAAGGGAACACTGAAGCTTTCTTT. This codes for CASKPQGEGNTEAFF. The full variable domain, with the rest looked up from reference TRBV5-1 and TRBJ1-1, is KAGVTQTPRYLIKTRGQQVTLSCSPISGHRSVSWYQQTPGQGLQFLFEYFSETQRNKGNFPGRFSGRQFSNSRSEMNVSTLELGDSALYLCASKPQGEGNTEAFFGQGTRLTVV.

The chain combines TRBV4-3 with TRBJ2-7; 7 positions agree with TRBD1. The ends lost 0 bases at V and 3 bases at J; junction bases unmatched: 14. The CDR3 has 18 residues. Germline loops: CDR1 LGHNA, CDR2 YSLEER. This CDR3 is CASSQDRGAGTAFYEQYF. The CDR3 nucleotides read TGCGCCAGCAGCCAAGATAGGGGAGCAGGGACAGCTTTCTACGAGCAGTACTTC.